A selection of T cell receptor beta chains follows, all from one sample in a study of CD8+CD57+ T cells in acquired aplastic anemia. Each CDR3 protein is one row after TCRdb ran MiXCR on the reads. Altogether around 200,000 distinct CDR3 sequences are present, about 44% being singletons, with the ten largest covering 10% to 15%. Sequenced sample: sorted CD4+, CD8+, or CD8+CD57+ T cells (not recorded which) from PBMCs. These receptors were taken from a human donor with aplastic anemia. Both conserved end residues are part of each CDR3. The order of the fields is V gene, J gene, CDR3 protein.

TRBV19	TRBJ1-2	CASSIGAYGYGYTF
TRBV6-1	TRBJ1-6	CASSVDRVRNSPLHF
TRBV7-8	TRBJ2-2	CASSLTYRQGTNTGELFF
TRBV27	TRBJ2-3	CASSPGTRTDTQYF
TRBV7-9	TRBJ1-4	CASSRTASNEKPLF
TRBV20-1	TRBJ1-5	CSARDEAGRLQHF
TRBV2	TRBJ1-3	CASTPATGRGNTIYF
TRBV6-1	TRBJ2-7	CASSLRLLAGATYEQYF
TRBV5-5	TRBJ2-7	CASSPRTGVSYEQYF
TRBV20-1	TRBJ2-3	CSAPGLAATDTQYF
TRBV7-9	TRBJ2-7	CASSLGRGRSEQYF
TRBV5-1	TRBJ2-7	CASSLYVGVGQYF
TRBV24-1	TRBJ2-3	CATSETDYTDTQYF
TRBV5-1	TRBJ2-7	CASSLGGGQSYEQYF
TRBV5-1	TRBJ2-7	CASSSAMDYEQYF
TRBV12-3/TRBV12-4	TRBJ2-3	CASSRSTGPDTQYF
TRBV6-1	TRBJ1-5	CASSPRGRNQPQHF
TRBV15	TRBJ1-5	CATSWVGGSEPQHF
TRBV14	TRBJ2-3	CASSQFTDTQYF